A single sample is the source of the 9 T cell receptor beta chains below, sequenced in a study of identical twins. In TCRdb, the 5' RACE reads were re-called with MiXCR into one record per CDR3 protein. The sample has about 240,000 distinct CDR3 sequences, more than 9% seen once. The material sequenced was memory T cells sorted from blood. The receptors stem from a man aged 45 to 65 in good health.

This clonotype was picked up many times. In nucleotides, the CDR3 is TGTGCCAGCAGGTCAGGGGAGGGCTCCTACAATGAGCAGTTCTTC. It codes for CASRSGEGSYNEQFF. The rearrangement uses TRBV12-3 or TRBV12-4 and TRBJ2-1, with TRBD2 as a possible D gene (7 bases). CDR3 length: 15 amino acids. V lost 6 bases and J 0 bases, leaving 12 bases between the germline ends.

This clonotype was picked up many times. V is TRBV20-1 and J is TRBJ2-1; no clear D. Germline loops: CDR1 DFQATT, CDR2 SNEGSKA (reference sequence). CDR3 length equals 10 residues. Between the trimmed V and J ends, which lost 3 bases and 8 bases, there was a span of 5 bases. CDR3 amino acids: CSASFHEQFF. The CDR3 DNA is TGCAGTGCTAGTTTCCATGAGCAGTTCTTC.

This clonotype was picked up many times. In DNA, the CDR3 is TGCAGTGCTAGCGGGAGGGCCGGTCCGCGCACAGATACGCAGTATTTT. Translating gives CSASGRAGPRTDTQYF. The rearrangement joins TRBV20-1 to TRBJ2-3; 8 bases line up with TRBD2. V was pared by 3 bases and J by 1 base, with 9 bases of the junction left unmatched. Germline-derived CDR1 and CDR2 are DFQATT and SNEGSKA (reference sequence). The CDR3 contains 16 residues.

There are a few counts of this clonotype. The chain uses TRBV21-1 and TRBJ2-1; the table assigns TRBD2, which was not confirmed against the DNA. TRBV21-1 constitutes a pseudogene. This CDR3 is 21 amino acids long. The CDR3 nucleotides read TGTGCCAGCAGCAAAGGGGGAAGCGGGATCCTCTCTAGGAGCTCCTACAATGAGCAGTTCTTC. Translating gives CASSKGGSGILSRSSYNEQFF.

There are many counts of this clonotype. This chain links TRBV4-2 with TRBJ2-5; 8 bases match TRBD2. The V segment lost 5 bases and the J segment 5 bases; nucleotides outside the gene matches: 10. Per the germline V gene, CDR1 is LGHNA and CDR2 is YNFKEQ. The CDR3 loop spans 15 amino acids. CDR3 in amino acids: CASSEHSGMAETQYF. The CDR3 bases are TGTGCCAGCAGCGAACATAGCGGGATGGCGGAGACCCAGTACTTC.

This chain joins TRBV7-9 and TRBJ1-2, with D uncertain. This CDR3 comprises 11 residues. CDR1 is SEHNR and CDR2 is FQNEAQ in the germline V gene (reference sequence). Trimming removed 6 bases at V and 7 bases at J, with 9 bases between. CDR3 nucleotides: TGTGCCAGCAGTCAAAGCTCTGGCTACACCTTC. Its protein is CASSQSSGYTF. Complete variable domain (other parts from reference TRBV7-9 and TRBJ1-2): DTGVSQNPRHKITKRGQNVTFRCDPISEHNRLYWYRQTLGQGPEFLTYFQNEAQLEKSRLLSDRFSAERPKGSFSTLEIQRTEQGDSAMYLCASSQSSGYTFGSGTRLTVV.

This clonotype was observed many times. The CDR3 region is CASSAAGDEQFF. Here the CDR3 DNA reads TGTGCCAGCAGTGCGGCCGGCGATGAGCAGTTCTTC. The rearrangement uses TRBV6-5 and TRBJ2-1; D not certain. CDR3 length: 12 amino acids. Trimming left V 5 bases short and J 8 bases short, with 10 bases between. Germline lookup yields CDR1 MNHEY and CDR2 SVGAGI.

This chain joins TRBV20-1 and TRBJ2-7; 9 nucleotides agree with TRBD1. With V trimmed by 6 bases and J by 2 bases, 5 bases remained unmatched. CDR1 and CDR2 (germline): DFQATT, SNEGSKA (reference sequence). There are 13 residues in the CDR3. CDR3: CSATGQGPYEQYF. The CDR3 bases are TGCAGTGCAACGGGACAGGGTCCCTACGAGCAGTACTTC.

This clonotype was observed a handful of times. The V gene is TRBV24-1, the J gene TRBJ1-2; TRBD1 agrees at 10 bases. Per the germline V gene, CDR1 is KGHDR and CDR2 is SFDVKD. CDR3 length: 15 residues. The V gene end was trimmed by 4 bases and the J gene end by 7 bases; junction bases not matched to a gene: 8. Here the CDR3 DNA reads TGTGCCACCAGTGACACGACAGGGGGCCCCGGTGGCTACACCTTC. Translating gives CATSDTTGGPGGYTF.